These T cell receptor beta chains were read from a single sample in a study of cytomegalovirus exposure and HLA in healthy donors. Sequenced by immunoSEQ multiplex PCR; TCRdb stores in-frame clones only, minus some. The sample yields 100,000 to 150,000 clones, over 75% seen once. Sequencing was done on a sample of PBMCs. The receptors originated from a boy aged 5-17 years in good health and CMV-seronegative. Both conserved end residues are part of each CDR3. D genes are given only for firm matches. Clone sizes are given selectively: once, few, many, or a class where the clone is expanded.

J,size,V,D,CDR3,DNA
TRBJ2-1,few,TRBV15,TRBD2,CATSKSRGTSDEQFF,TGTGCCACCAGCAAATCTAGGGGGACTAGCGATGAGCAGTTCTTC
TRBJ1-2,-,TRBV19,-,CASSMSDFYGYTF,TGTGCCAGTAGTATGAGCGATTTCTATGGCTACACCTTC
TRBJ1-1,-,TRBV4-3,TRBD1,CASSQGTEMNTEAFF,TGCGCCAGCAGCCAGGGGACAGAGATGAACACTGAAGCTTTCTTT
TRBJ2-7,-,TRBV6-6,-,CASSARDTYEQYF,TGTGCCAGCAGTGCCCGGGACACCTACGAGCAGTACTTC
TRBJ2-1,-,TRBV4-1,-,CASSQGGGHNEQFF,TGCGCCAGCAGCCAAGGAGGGGGACACAATGAGCAGTTCTTC
TRBJ1-1,-,TRBV15,-,CATSRDRGDTEAFF,TGTGCCACCAGCAGAGATAGGGGTGACACTGAAGCTTTCTTT
TRBJ1-2,-,TRBV5-6,-,CASSSGANYGYTF,TGTGCCAGCAGCTCCGGAGCTAACTATGGCTACACCTTC
TRBJ2-7,-,TRBV7-2,-,CASSLGVRDDGYEQYF,TGTGCCAGCAGCTTAGGAGTCAGGGATGATGGCTACGAGCAGTACTTC
TRBJ1-2,-,TRBV9,TRBD1,CASSDHRGPNGYTF,TGTGCCAGCAGCGACCACAGGGGGCCCAATGGCTACACCTTC
TRBJ2-7,-,TRBV7-9,-,CASSLRTESYEQYF,TGTGCCAGCAGCTTGAGGACTGAATCCTACGAGCAGTACTTC
TRBJ2-1,-,TRBV27,-,CASSLNGYNEQFF,TGTGCCAGCAGTTTAAACGGGTACAATGAGCAGTTCTTC
TRBJ1-3,-,TRBV5-4,-,CASSLVADSGNTIYF,TGTGCCAGCAGCTTGGTGGCGGACTCTGGAAACACCATATATTTT
TRBJ2-3,-,TRBV7-2,TRBD2,CASSLMGGGTDTQYF,TGTGCCAGCAGCTTAATGGGGGGGGGCACAGATACGCAGTATTTT
TRBJ2-2,-,TRBV15,TRBD1,CATSRGQGVELFF,TGTGCCACCAGCAGAGGACAGGGTGTGGAGCTGTTTTTT
TRBJ2-5,-,TRBV18,TRBD2,CASSSLPGGETQYF,TGTGCCAGCTCAAGTTTACCGGGGGGAGAGACCCAGTACTTC
TRBJ1-1,-,TRBV5-8,TRBD1,CASSGDRGQLDTEAFF,TGTGCCAGCAGCGGGGACAGGGGGCAGTTGGACACTGAAGCTTTCTTT
TRBJ2-5,-,TRBV29-1,-,CSVETRNQETQYF,TGCAGCGTTGAAACCAGGAATCAAGAGACCCAGTACTTC
TRBJ1-5,once,TRBV9,-,CASSVTGDNQPQHF,TGTGCCAGCAGCGTAACAGGTGACAATCAGCCCCAGCATTTT
TRBJ2-3,-,TRBV5-1,-,CASSLAEDTDTQYF,TGCGCCAGCAGCTTGGCCGAGGACACAGATACGCAGTATTTT
TRBJ1-3,-,TRBV4-1,TRBD1,CASSLDRDSGNTIYF,TGCGCCAGCAGCCTTGACAGGGACTCTGGAAACACCATATATTTT
TRBJ1-3,once,TRBV5-4,-,CASSPDSVSGNTIYF,TGTGCCAGCAGCCCGGACAGCGTCTCTGGAAACACCATATATTTT
TRBJ1-1,few,TRBV20-1,-,CSANRAEAFF,TGCAGTGCTAACAGGGCTGAAGCTTTCTTT
TRBJ2-1,-,TRBV5-1,-,CASSLVRGDNEQFF,TGCGCCAGCAGCCTAGTCCGAGGCGACAATGAGCAGTTCTTC
TRBJ1-5,-,TRBV4-1,-,CASSQEGAANDQPQHF,TGCGCCAGCAGCCAAGAAGGGGCAGCGAATGATCAGCCCCAGCATTTT
TRBJ2-1,-,TRBV9,TRBD2,CASSVGGGAANEQFF,TGTGCCAGCAGCGTAGGCGGGGGGGCGGCCAATGAGCAGTTCTTC
TRBJ2-7,-,TRBV27,TRBD1,CASSPWTGTYEQYF,TGTGCCAGCAGTCCTTGGACAGGGACCTACGAGCAGTACTTC
TRBJ1-5,-,TRBV4-1,-,CASSQDFLDTNQPQHF,TGCGCCAGCAGCCAAGATTTCCTGGACACAAATCAGCCCCAGCATTTT
TRBJ2-5,-,TRBV4-1,-,CASSQEEGVETQYF,TGCGCCAGCAGCCAAGAGGAGGGAGTGGAGACCCAGTACTTC
TRBJ1-2,-,TRBV5-4,TRBD1,CAISGMTGEAGYTF,TGTGCCATCAGTGGGATGACAGGGGAGGCTGGCTACACCTTC
TRBJ2-7,-,TRBV4-1,TRBD2,CASSQELPAGIYEQYF,TGCGCCAGCAGCCAAGAATTGCCAGCGGGAATCTACGAGCAGTACTTC
TRBJ2-3,once,TRBV19,-,CASTIAATDTQYF,TGTGCCAGTACCATAGCGGCAACAGATACGCAGTATTTT
TRBJ2-7,once,TRBV4-1,-,CASSQVGTSSSYEQYF,TGCGCCAGCAGCCAAGTTGGAACTAGCAGCTCCTACGAGCAGTACTTC
TRBJ2-1,-,TRBV7-2,TRBD2,CASRSRASGSLWGSNEQFF,TGTGCCAGCAGGTCTAGGGCCAGCGGGAGCTTGTGGGGGAGCAATGAGCAGTTCTTC
TRBJ2-1,-,TRBV7-3,TRBD1,CASSSDRGDEQFF,TGTGCCAGCAGCTCGGACAGGGGGGATGAGCAGTTCTTC
TRBJ2-6,-,TRBV9,-,CASSSWAVSSGANVLTF,TGTGCCAGCAGCTCTTGGGCCGTCAGCTCTGGGGCCAACGTCCTGACTTTC
TRBJ1-1,-,TRBV7-9,TRBD1,CASSWGQVNTEAFF,TGTGCCAGCAGCTGGGGACAGGTGAACACTGAAGCTTTCTTT
TRBJ2-5,once,TRBV4-3,TRBD2,CASSQDLASGETQYF,TGCGCCAGCAGCCAAGATCTCGCTAGCGGAGAGACCCAGTACTTC
TRBJ2-7,-,TRBV4-1,-,CASSLDGQLSYEQYF,TGCGCCAGCAGCCTCGATGGACAGCTCAGCTACGAGCAGTACTTC
TRBJ2-2,-,TRBV4-1,-,CASSRLQGTGELFF,TGCGCCAGCAGCCGGTTACAGGGAACCGGGGAGCTGTTTTTT
TRBJ2-7,-,TRBV30,-,CAWGGYEQYF,TGTGCCTGGGGGGGGTACGAGCAGTACTTC
TRBJ2-7,few,TRBV6-1,-,CASNLPDSTYEQYF,TGTGCCAGCAATCTCCCGGACAGCACCTACGAGCAGTACTTC